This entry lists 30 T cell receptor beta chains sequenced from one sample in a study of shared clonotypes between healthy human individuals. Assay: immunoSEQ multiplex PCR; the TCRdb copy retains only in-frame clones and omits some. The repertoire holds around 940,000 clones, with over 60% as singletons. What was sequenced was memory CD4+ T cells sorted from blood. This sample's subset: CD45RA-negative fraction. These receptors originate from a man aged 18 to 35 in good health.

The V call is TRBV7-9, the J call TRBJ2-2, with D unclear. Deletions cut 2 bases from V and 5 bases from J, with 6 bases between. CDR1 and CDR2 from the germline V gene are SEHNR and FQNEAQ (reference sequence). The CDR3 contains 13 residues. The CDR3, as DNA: TGTGCCAGCAGCTTAATGTATACCGGGGAGCTGTTTTTT. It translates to CASSLMYTGELFF.

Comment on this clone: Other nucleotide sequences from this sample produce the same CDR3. CDR3 protein: CASGLGLAGEETQYF. The CDR3 DNA reads TGTGCTAGTGGTTTGGGCCTAGCGGGAGAGGAGACCCAGTACTTC. The rearrangement joins TRBV12-5 to TRBJ2-5; 10 bases align to TRBD2. The CDR3 length is 15 residues. Trimming removed 1 base from V and 5 bases from J; junction bases left unmatched: 4. Germline CDR1 is LGHNT and CDR2 is FRNRAP.

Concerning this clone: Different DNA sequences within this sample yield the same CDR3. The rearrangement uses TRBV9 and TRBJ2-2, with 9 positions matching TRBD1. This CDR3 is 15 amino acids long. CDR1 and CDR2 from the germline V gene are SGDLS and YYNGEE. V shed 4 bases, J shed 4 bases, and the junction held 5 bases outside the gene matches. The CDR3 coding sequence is TGTGCCAGCAGCCTTACAGGGGGCAGCACCGGGGAGCTGTTTTTT. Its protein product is CASSLTGGSTGELFF.

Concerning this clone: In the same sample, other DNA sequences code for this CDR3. The CDR3 sequence is CASSPPVGDEQFF. In nucleotides, the CDR3 is TGTGCCAGCTCACCACCGGTTGGGGATGAGCAGTTCTTC. The chain employs TRBV18 and TRBJ2-1, with D unclear. V dropped 0 bases and J dropped 8 bases, with 8 bases sitting between them. The CDR3 runs 13 residues. Germline V lookup: CDR1 KGHSH, CDR2 LQKENI.

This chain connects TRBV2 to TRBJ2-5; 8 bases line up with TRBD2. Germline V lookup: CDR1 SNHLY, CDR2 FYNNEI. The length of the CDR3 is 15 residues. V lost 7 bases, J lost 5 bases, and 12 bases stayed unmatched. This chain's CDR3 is CASNPRLASRETQYF. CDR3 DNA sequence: TGTGCCAGCAATCCCCGACTAGCGTCCCGCGAGACCCAGTACTTC.

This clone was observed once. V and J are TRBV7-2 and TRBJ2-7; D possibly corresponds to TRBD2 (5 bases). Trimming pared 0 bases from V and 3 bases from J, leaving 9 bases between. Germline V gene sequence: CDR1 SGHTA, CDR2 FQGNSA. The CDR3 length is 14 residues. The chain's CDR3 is CASSLASGIYEQYF. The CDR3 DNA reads TGTGCCAGCAGCTTAGCGTCGGGGATCTACGAGCAGTACTTC.

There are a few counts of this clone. The CDR3, as DNA: TGTGCCAGCAGCCCCACTCTGACGGTTCGAGAAGCTTTCTTT. It is translated as CASSPTLTVREAFF. The genes are TRBV6-5 and TRBJ1-1; D remains ambiguous. This CDR3 is 14 amino acids long. V dropped 6 bases and J dropped 8 bases, with 19 bases sitting between them. Germline V gene sequence: CDR1 MNHEY, CDR2 SVGAGI.

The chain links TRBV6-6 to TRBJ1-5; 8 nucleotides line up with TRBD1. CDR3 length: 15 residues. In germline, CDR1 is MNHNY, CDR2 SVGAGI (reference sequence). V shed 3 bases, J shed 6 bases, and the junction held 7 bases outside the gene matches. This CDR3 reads CASSYHGQGGQPQHF. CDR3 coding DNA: TGTGCCAGCAGTTATCACGGACAGGGCGGTCAGCCCCAGCATTTT.

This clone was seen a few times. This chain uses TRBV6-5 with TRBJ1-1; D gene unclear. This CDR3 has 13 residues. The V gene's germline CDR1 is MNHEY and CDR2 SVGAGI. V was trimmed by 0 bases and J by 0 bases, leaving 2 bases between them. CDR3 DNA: TGTGCCAGCAGTTACTCGGTGAACACTGAAGCTTTCTTT. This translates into CASSYSVNTEAFF.

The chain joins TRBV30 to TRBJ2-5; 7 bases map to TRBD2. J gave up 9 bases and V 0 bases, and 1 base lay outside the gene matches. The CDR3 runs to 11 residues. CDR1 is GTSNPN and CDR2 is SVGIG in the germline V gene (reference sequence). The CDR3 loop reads CAWSVGGSQYF. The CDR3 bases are TGTGCCTGGAGTGTCGGGGGGTCCCAGTACTTC.

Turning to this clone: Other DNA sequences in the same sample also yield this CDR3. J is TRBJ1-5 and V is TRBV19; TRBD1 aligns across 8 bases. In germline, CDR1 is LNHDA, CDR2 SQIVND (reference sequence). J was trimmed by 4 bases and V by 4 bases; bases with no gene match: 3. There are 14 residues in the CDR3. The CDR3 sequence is CASSTRQGNQPQHF. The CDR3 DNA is TGTGCCAGTAGTACTAGACAGGGGAATCAGCCCCAGCATTTT.

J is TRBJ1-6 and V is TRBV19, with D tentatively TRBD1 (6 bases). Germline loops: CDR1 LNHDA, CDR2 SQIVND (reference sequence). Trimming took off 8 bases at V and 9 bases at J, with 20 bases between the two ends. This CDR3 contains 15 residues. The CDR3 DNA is TGTGCCAGTGGACCAACAGGGCGGGTAAGTTCACCCCTCCACTTT. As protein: CASGPTGRVSSPLHF.

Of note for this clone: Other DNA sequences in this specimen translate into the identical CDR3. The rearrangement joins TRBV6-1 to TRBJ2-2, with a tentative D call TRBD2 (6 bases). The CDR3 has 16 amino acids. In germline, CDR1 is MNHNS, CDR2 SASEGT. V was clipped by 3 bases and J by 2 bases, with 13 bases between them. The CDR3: CASSERAGANTGELFF. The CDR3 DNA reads TGTGCCAGCAGTGAGAGAGCGGGTGCAAACACCGGGGAGCTGTTTTTT.

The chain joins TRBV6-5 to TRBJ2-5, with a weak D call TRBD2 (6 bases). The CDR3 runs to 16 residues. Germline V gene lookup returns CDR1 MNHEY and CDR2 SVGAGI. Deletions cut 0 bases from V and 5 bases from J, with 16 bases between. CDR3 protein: CASSYSGLTGGETQYF. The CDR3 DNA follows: TGTGCCAGCAGTTACTCGGGACTGACCGGCGGGGAGACCCAGTACTTC.

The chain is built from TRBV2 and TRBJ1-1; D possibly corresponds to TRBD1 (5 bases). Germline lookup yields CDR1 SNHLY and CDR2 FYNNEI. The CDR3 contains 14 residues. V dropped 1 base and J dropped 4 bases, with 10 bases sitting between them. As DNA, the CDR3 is TGTGCCAGCAGTGAAGTGGGGGTTGGCACTGAAGCTTTCTTT. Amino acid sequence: CASSEVGVGTEAFF. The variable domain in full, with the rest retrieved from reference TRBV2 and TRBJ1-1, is EPEVTQTPSHQVTQMGQEVILRCVPISNHLYFYWYRQILGQKVEFLVSFYNNEISEKSEIFDDQFSVERPDGSNFTLKIRSTKLEDSAMYFCASSEVGVGTEAFFGQGTRLTVV.

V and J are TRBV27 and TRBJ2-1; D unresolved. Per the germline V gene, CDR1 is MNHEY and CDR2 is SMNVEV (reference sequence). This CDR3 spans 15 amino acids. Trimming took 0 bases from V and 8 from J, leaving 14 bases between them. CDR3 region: CASSLSEWGTDEQFF. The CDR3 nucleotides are TGTGCCAGCAGTTTATCGGAATGGGGTACCGATGAGCAGTTCTTC.

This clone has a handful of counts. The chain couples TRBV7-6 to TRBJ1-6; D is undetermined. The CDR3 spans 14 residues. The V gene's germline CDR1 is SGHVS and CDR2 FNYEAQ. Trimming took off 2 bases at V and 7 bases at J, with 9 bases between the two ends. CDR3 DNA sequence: TGTGCCAGCAGCTTATTACAACTGAATTCACCCCTCCACTTT. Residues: CASSLLQLNSPLHF.

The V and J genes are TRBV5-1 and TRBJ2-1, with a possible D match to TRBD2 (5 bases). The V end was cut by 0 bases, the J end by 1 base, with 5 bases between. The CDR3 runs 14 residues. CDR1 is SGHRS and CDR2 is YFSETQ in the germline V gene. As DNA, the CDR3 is TGCGCCAGCAGCTTGGGGAGGTCCTACAATGAGCAGTTCTTC. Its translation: CASSLGRSYNEQFF.

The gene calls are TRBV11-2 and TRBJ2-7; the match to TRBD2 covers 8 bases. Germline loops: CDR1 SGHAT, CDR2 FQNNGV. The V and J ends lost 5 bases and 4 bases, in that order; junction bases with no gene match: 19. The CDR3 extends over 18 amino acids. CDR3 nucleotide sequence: TGTGCCAGCAGCGATACGCGGGAGGCTCGTTGGGGCTTGTACGAGCAGTACTTC. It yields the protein CASSDTREARWGLYEQYF. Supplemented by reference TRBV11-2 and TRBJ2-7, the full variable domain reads EAGVAQSPRYKIIEKRQSVAFWCNPISGHATLYWYQQILGQGPKLLIQFQNNGVVDDSQLPKDRFSAERLKGVDSTLKIQPAKLEDSAVYLCASSDTREARWGLYEQYFGPGTRLTVT.

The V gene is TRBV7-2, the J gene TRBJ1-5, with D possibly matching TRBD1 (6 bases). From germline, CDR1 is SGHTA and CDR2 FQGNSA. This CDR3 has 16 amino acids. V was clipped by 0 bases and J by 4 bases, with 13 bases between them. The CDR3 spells CASSLAARDTNQPQHF. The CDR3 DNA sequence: TGTGCCAGCAGCTTAGCGGCCCGGGACACTAATCAGCCCCAGCATTTT.

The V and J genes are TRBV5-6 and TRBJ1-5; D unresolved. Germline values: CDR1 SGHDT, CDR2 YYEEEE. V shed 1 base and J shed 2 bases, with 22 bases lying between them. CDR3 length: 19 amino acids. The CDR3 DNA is TGTGCCAGCAGCTTGCCCCAGGTCCCCCAGGACGTACGCAATCAGCCCCAGCATTTT. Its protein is CASSLPQVPQDVRNQPQHF.

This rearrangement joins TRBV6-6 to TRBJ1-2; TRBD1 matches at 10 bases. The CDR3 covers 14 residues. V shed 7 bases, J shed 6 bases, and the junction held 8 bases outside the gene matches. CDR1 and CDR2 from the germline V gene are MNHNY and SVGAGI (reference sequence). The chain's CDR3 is CASTRGQGSDGYTF. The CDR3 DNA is TGTGCCAGCACTAGGGGACAGGGGAGCGATGGCTACACCTTC.

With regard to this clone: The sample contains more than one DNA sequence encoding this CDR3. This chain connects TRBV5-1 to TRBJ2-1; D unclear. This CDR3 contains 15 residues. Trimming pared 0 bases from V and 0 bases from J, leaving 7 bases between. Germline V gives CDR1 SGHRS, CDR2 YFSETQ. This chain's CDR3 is CASSLGFGSYNEQFF. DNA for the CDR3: TGCGCCAGCAGCTTGGGGTTTGGCTCCTACAATGAGCAGTTCTTC.

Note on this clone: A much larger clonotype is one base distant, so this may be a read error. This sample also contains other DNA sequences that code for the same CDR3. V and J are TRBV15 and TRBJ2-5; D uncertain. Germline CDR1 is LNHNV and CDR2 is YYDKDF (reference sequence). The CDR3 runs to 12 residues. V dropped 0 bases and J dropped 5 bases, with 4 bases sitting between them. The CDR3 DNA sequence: TGTGCCACCAGCAGAGATCGGGAGACCCAGTACTTC. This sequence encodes CATSRDRETQYF.

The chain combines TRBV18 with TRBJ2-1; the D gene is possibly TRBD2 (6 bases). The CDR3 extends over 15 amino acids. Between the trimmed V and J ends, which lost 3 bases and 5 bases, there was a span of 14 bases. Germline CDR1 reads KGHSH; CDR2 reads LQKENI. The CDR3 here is CASSPLGGNNNEQFF. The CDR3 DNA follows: TGTGCCAGCTCACCGCTGGGGGGTAATAACAATGAGCAGTTCTTC. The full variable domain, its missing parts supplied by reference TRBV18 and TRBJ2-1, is NAGVMQNPRHLVRRRGQEARLRCSPMKGHSHVYWYRQLPEEGLKFMVYLQKENIIDESGMPKERFSAEFPKEGPSILRIQQVVRGDSAAYFCASSPLGGNNNEQFFGPGTRLTVL.

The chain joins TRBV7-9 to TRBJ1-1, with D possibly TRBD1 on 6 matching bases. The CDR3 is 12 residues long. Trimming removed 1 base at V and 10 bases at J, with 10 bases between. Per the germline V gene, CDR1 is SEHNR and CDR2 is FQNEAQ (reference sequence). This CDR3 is CASSLEQGRAFF. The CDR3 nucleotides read TGTGCCAGCAGCTTAGAACAGGGCAGAGCTTTCTTT. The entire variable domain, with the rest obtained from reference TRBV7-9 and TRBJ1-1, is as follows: DTGVSQNPRHKITKRGQNVTFRCDPISEHNRLYWYRQTLGQGPEFLTYFQNEAQLEKSRLLSDRFSAERPKGSFSTLEIQRTEQGDSAMYLCASSLEQGRAFFGQGTRLTVV.

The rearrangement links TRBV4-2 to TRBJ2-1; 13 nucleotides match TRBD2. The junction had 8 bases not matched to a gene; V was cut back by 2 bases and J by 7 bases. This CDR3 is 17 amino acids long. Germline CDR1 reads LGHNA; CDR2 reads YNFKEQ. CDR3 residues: CASSQPEGTSGVNEQFF. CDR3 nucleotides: TGTGCCAGCAGCCAACCGGAGGGGACTAGCGGGGTTAATGAGCAGTTCTTC.

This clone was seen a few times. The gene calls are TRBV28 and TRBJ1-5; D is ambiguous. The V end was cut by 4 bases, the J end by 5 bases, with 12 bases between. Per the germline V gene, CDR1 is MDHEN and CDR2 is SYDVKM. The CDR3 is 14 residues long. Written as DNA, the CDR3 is TGTGCCAGCAGTTCCCCTGGCAGTTATCAGCCCCAGCATTTT. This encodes CASSSPGSYQPQHF.

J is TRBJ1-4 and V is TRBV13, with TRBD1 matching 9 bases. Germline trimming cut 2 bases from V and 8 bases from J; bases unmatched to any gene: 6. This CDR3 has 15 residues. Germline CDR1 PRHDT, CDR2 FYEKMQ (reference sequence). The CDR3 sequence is CASSLTGQGKEKLFF. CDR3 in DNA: TGTGCCAGCAGCTTAACTGGACAGGGGAAGGAAAAACTGTTTTTT.

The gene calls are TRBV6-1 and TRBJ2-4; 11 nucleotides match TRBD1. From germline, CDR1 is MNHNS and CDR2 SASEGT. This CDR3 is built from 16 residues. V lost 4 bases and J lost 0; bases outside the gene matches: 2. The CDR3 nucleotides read TGTGCCAGCAGTGGGGGACAGGGGGAAGCCAAAAACATTCAGTACTTC. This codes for CASSGGQGEAKNIQYF.